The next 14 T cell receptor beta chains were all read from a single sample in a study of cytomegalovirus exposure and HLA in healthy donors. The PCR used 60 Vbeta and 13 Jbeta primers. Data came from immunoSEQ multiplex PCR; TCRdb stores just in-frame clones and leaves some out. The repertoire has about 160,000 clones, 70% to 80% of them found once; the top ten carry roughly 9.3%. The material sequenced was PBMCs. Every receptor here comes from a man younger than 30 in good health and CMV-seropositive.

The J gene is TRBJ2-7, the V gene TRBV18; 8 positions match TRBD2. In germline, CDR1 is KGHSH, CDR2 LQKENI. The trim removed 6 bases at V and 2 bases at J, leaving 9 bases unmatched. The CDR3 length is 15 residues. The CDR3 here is CASSLAGTSAYEQYF. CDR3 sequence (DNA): TGTGCCAGCTCGCTCGCCGGGACTAGTGCCTACGAGCAGTACTTC.

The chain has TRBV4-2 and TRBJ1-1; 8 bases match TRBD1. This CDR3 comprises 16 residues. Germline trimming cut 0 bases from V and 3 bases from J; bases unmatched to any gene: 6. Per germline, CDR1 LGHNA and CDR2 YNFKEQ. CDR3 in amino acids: CASSQDGQGRDTEAFF. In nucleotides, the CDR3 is TGTGCCAGCAGCCAAGACGGACAGGGTAGGGACACTGAAGCTTTCTTT.

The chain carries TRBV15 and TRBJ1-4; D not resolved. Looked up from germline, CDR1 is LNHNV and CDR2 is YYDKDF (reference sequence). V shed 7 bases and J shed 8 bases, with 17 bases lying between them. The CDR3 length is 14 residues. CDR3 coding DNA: TGTGCCACCAAGGATGGGCGATTACGGGAAAAACTGTTTTTT. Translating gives CATKDGRLREKLFF.

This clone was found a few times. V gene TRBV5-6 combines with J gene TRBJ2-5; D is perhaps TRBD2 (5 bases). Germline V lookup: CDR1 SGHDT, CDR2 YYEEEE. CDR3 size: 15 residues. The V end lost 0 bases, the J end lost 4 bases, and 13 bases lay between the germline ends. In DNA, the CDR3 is TGTGCCAGCAGCTTGGGAGGGCTAGCCCGAGAGACCCAGTACTTC. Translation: CASSLGGLARETQYF.

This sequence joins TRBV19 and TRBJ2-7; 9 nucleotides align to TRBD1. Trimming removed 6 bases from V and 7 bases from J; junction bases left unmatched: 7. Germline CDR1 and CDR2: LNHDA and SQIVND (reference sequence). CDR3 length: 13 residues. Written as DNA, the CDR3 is TGTGCCAGTAGCCCCCGGGACAGGGTTGAGCAGTACTTC. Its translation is CASSPRDRVEQYF.

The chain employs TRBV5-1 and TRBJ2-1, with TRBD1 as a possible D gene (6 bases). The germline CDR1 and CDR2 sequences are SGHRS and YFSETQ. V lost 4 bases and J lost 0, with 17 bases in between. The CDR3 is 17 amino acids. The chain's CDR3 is CASSPLVGASSYNEQFF. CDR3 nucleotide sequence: TGCGCCAGCAGCCCACTGGTGGGGGCCAGCTCCTACAATGAGCAGTTCTTC.

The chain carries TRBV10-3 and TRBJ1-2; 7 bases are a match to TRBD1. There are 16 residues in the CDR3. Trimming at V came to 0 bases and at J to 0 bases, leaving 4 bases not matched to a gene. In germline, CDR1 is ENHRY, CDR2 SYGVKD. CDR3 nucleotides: TGTGCCATCAGTGAGTCGGGGGGACAGTCTAACTATGGCTACACCTTC. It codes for CAISESGGQSNYGYTF.

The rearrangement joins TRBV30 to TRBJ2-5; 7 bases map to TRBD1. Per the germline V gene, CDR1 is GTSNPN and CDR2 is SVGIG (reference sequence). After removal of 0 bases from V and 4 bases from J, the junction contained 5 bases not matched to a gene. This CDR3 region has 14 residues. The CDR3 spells CAWSVGAGGETQYF. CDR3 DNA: TGTGCCTGGAGTGTCGGTGCAGGGGGAGAGACCCAGTACTTC.

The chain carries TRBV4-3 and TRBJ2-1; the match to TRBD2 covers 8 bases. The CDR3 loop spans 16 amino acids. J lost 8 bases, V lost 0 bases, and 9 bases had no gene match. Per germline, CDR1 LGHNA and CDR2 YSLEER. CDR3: CASSQDRSGSVYEQFF. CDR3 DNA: TGCGCCAGCAGCCAAGATAGAAGCGGGAGTGTCTATGAGCAGTTCTTC.

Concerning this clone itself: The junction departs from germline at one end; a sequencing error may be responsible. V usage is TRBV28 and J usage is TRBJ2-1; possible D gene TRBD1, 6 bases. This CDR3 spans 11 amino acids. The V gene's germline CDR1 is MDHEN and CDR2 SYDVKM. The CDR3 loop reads CASSLRGTLLF. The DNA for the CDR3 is TGTGCCAGCAGTTTAAGGGGGACCCTACTCTTC.

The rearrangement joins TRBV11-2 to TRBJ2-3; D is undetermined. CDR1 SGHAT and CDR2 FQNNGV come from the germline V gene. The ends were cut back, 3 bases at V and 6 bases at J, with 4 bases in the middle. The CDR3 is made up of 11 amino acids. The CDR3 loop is CASSFSDTQYF. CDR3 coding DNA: TGTGCCAGCAGCTTTTCGGATACGCAGTATTTT.

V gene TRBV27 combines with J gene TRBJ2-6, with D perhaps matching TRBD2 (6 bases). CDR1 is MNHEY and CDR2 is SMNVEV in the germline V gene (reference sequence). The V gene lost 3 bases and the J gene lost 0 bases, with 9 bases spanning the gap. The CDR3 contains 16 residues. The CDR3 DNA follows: TGTGCCAGCAGTTTCCGGGGGACCTCTGGGGCCAACGTCCTGACTTTC. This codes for CASSFRGTSGANVLTF. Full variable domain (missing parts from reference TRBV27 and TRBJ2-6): EAQVTQNPRYLITVTGKKLTVTCSQNMNHEYMSWYRQDPGLGLRQIYYSMNVEVTDKGDVPEGYKVSRKEKRNFPLILESPSPNQTSLYFCASSFRGTSGANVLTFGAGSRLTVL.

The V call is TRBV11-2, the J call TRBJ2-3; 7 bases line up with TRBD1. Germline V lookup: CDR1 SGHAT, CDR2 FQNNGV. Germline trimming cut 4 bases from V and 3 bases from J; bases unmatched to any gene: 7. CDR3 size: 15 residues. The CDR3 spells CASSYSDRVTDTQYF. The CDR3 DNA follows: TGTGCCAGCAGCTATTCTGACAGGGTTACAGATACGCAGTATTTT.

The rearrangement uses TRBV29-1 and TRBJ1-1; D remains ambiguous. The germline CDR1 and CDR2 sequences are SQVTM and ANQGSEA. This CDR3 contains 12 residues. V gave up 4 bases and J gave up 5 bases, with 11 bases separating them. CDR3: CSVVRRLTEAFF. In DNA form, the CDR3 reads TGCAGCGTTGTTCGGAGGTTAACTGAAGCTTTCTTT.